The 18 T cell receptor beta chains below all came from one sample that was sequenced in a study of shared clonotypes between healthy human individuals. Using immunoSEQ multiplex PCR, the repertoire was profiled, and TCRdb retains in-frame clones only, with some absent. The repertoire holds under 80,000 clones, with 62% as singletons. Source material: memory CD8+ T cells sorted from blood. Subset reported: CD45RO+ cells pooled with CCR7-negative TemRA cells. Receptors were obtained from a man aged 25 to 45 in good health.

This clone was seen a few times. This sequence joins TRBV9 and TRBJ2-4, with TRBD2 as a possible D gene (6 bases). Germline V gene lookup returns CDR1 SGDLS and CDR2 YYNGEE. Trimming removed 0 bases at V and 8 bases at J, with 9 bases between. The CDR3 totals 13 residues. In DNA, the CDR3 is TGTGCCAGCAGCGTAGGGGAGGAGGACATTCAGTACTTC. Its translation: CASSVGEEDIQYF. Filled out from reference TRBV9 and TRBJ2-4, the complete variable domain reads DSGVTQTPKHLITATGQRVTLRCSPRSGDLSVYWYQQSLDQGLQFLIQYYNGEERAKGNILERFSAQQFPDLHSELNLSSLELGDSALYFCASSVGEEDIQYFGAGTRLSVL.

The chain combines TRBV6-1 with TRBJ1-5, with D tentatively TRBD1 (5 bases). The CDR3 sequence is 16 residues long. The ends were cut back, 1 base at V and 2 bases at J, with 12 bases in the middle. The germline V gene encodes CDR1 MNHNS and CDR2 SASEGT. The CDR3 DNA is TGTGCCAGCAGTGAAGAGGGGAGGAGTGGCAATCAGCCCCAGCATTTT. It encodes CASSEEGRSGNQPQHF.

The rearrangement links TRBV28 to TRBJ2-1; D is unresolved. The V gene's germline CDR1 is MDHEN and CDR2 SYDVKM. The V gene lost 6 bases and the J gene lost 0 bases, with 24 bases spanning the gap. The CDR3 length is 19 residues. The CDR3 sequence is CASSSIRSGASSSYNEQFF. The CDR3 nucleotides read TGTGCCAGCAGCTCAATCCGGTCAGGAGCGTCTAGCTCCTACAATGAGCAGTTCTTC.

This clone turned up a few times. The chain has TRBV25-1 and TRBJ1-1; 10 nucleotides line up with TRBD1. The CDR3 totals 18 residues. V trimming: 5 bases; J trimming: 4 bases; junction bases outside the gene matches: 16. Germline V gives CDR1 MGHDK, CDR2 SYGVNS. CDR3 sequence reads: CASSPPGQGNRSPTEAFF. The CDR3 DNA reads TGTGCCAGCAGTCCTCCGGGACAGGGGAACCGCAGCCCCACTGAAGCTTTCTTT.

The gene calls are TRBV7-9 and TRBJ2-5; D is unclear. CDR1 and CDR2 from the germline V gene are SEHNR and FQNEAQ (reference sequence). The CDR3 consists of 13 residues. V lost 3 bases and J lost 3, with 8 bases in between. The CDR3 reads CASSFNSKETQYF. DNA for the CDR3: TGTGCCAGCAGCTTTAACAGTAAAGAGACCCAGTACTTC. The entire variable domain, with the rest obtained from reference TRBV7-9 and TRBJ2-5, is as follows: DTGVSQNPRHKITKRGQNVTFRCDPISEHNRLYWYRQTLGQGPEFLTYFQNEAQLEKSRLLSDRFSAERPKGSFSTLEIQRTEQGDSAMYLCASSFNSKETQYFGPGTRLLVL.

The gene calls are TRBV10-3 and TRBJ2-3, with D possibly being TRBD1 (5 bases). Trimming stripped 8 bases from V and 6 bases from J, with 12 bases between. Germline CDR1 ENHRY, CDR2 SYGVKD. The CDR3 consists of 12 residues. The CDR3 sequence is CAIARGTDTQYF. The CDR3 coding sequence is TGTGCCATCGCAAGGGGAACGGATACGCAGTATTTT.

This sequence joins TRBV11-2 and TRBJ2-1; possibly TRBD2 for D (6 bases). CDR3 length equals 15 residues. Germline CDR1 and CDR2: SGHAT and FQNNGV. Trimming took 1 base from V and 3 from J, leaving 10 bases between them. The CDR3 is CASSLVLGGYNEQFF. CDR3 DNA: TGTGCCAGCAGCTTAGTGCTGGGAGGCTACAATGAGCAGTTCTTC.

This clone showed up just once. This chain joins TRBV6-1 and TRBJ2-3; 7 bases align to TRBD2. The V segment lost 7 bases and the J segment 3 bases; nucleotides outside the gene matches: 7. The CDR3 is made up of 14 amino acids. Germline loops: CDR1 MNHNS, CDR2 SASEGT. Written as DNA, the CDR3 is TGTGCCAGCATCGGGGGAGGGCCGACAGATACGCAGTATTTT. Translated, it gives CASIGGGPTDTQYF.

This chain joins TRBV7-9 and TRBJ2-5, with 8 bases that match TRBD2. Germline V gives CDR1 SEHNR, CDR2 FQNEAQ (reference sequence). CDR3 size: 15 residues. Unmatched junction bases numbered 4, after V lost 0 bases and J lost 4 bases. In nucleotides, the CDR3 is TGTGCCAGCAGCTTAGCAAAGCGGGGGAGAGAGACCCAGTACTTC. Translated: CASSLAKRGRETQYF.

The V and J genes are TRBV20-1 and TRBJ2-1; D might be TRBD1 (6 bases). The CDR3 consists of 11 residues. The germline V and J ends were trimmed by 6 bases and 7 bases, with 10 bases remaining between them. Germline V gene lookup returns CDR1 DFQATT and CDR2 SNEGSKA (reference sequence). CDR3 sequence reads: CSAFRGNEQFF. The CDR3 bases are TGCAGTGCGTTTAGGGGGAATGAGCAGTTCTTC.

This clone was observed a single time. The chain carries TRBV11-2 and TRBJ2-4; D perhaps matches TRBD2 (6 bases). The length of the CDR3 is 17 residues. V dropped 4 bases and J dropped 1 base, with 17 bases sitting between them. Germline V gene data show CDR1 as SGHAT and CDR2 as FQNNGV. The CDR3 nucleotides read TGTGCCAGCAGCTCCCTAGGGGCGGGGTCCGCCAAAAACATTCAGTACTTC. Amino acids: CASSSLGAGSAKNIQYF.

The chain recombines TRBV5-1 with TRBJ2-7, with D uncertain. This CDR3 has 13 amino acids. The ends were cut back, 0 bases at V and 7 bases at J, with 11 bases in the middle. The germline V gene has CDR1 SGHRS and CDR2 YFSETQ. The DNA for the CDR3 is TGCGCCAGCAGCTTGGACCACCTCTTTGAGCAGTACTTC. It translates to CASSLDHLFEQYF.

This clone was detected only a few times. V is TRBV5-1 and J is TRBJ2-3; TRBD2 aligns across 8 bases. The CDR3 runs to 15 residues. In germline, CDR1 is SGHRS, CDR2 YFSETQ. The ends lost 5 bases at V and 2 bases at J; junction bases unmatched: 7. This chain's CDR3 is CASRRTSGHTDTQYF. The CDR3 nucleotides are TGCGCCAGCAGACGAACTAGCGGCCACACAGATACGCAGTATTTT.

The rearrangement joins TRBV5-6 to TRBJ2-3; 8 nucleotides match TRBD2. Germline V gene sequence: CDR1 SGHDT, CDR2 YYEEEE. After removal of 0 bases from V and 2 bases from J, the junction contained 2 bases not matched to a gene. The CDR3 runs 15 residues. CDR3 region: CASSLGGLDTDTQYF. CDR3 DNA sequence: TGTGCCAGCAGCTTGGGGGGACTAGACACAGATACGCAGTATTTT.

The chain couples TRBV30 to TRBJ2-5; no reliable D call. The CDR3 runs 12 residues. Between the trimmed V and J ends, which lost 5 bases and 0 bases, there was a span of 7 bases. In germline, CDR1 is GTSNPN, CDR2 SVGIG (reference sequence). The CDR3 reads CAWSRDQETQYF. CDR3 in DNA: TGTGCCTGGTCCCGGGACCAAGAGACCCAGTACTTC.

There are a few counts of this clone. This chain connects TRBV29-1 to TRBJ1-1; D is unclear. Deletions cut 4 bases from V and 0 bases from J, with 6 bases between. Germline assignment: CDR1 SQVTM and CDR2 ANQGSEA. CDR3 length equals 12 residues. CDR3 residues: CSVVVMNTEAFF. The CDR3 coding sequence is TGCAGCGTTGTGGTAATGAACACTGAAGCTTTCTTT.

The chain recombines TRBV14 with TRBJ2-7, with TRBD2 matching 7 bases. J was trimmed by 5 bases and V by 1 base; bases with no gene match: 11. The CDR3 totals 16 residues. Germline CDR1 and CDR2: SGHDN and FVKESK. The chain's CDR3 is CASSQGWGGRSDEQYF. Here the CDR3 DNA reads TGTGCCAGCAGCCAAGGGTGGGGGGGTCGAAGTGACGAGCAGTACTTC.

The chain combines TRBV2 with TRBJ2-3; 10 bases map to TRBD2. The CDR3 contains 18 residues. Germline assignment: CDR1 SNHLY and CDR2 FYNNEI. The V gene end was trimmed by 1 base and the J gene end by 0 bases; junction bases not matched to a gene: 7. CDR3 in DNA: TGTGCCAGCAGTGAAGTAGCGGGAGGCTATTCTAGCACAGATACGCAGTATTTT. Translating it yields CASSEVAGGYSSTDTQYF.